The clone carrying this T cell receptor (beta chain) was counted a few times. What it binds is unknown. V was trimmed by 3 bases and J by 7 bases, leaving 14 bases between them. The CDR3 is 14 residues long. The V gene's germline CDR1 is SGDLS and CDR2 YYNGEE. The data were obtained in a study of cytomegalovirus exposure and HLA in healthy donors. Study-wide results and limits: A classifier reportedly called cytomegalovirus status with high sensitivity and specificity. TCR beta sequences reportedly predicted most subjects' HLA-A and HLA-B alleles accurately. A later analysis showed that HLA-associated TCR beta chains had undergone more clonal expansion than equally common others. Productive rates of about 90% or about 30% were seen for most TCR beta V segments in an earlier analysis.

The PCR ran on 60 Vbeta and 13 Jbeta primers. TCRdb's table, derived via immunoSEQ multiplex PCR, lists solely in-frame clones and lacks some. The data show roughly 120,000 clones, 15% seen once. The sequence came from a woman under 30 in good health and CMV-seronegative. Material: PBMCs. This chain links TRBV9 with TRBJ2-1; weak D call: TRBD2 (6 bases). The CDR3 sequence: CASSAPEGRNEQFF. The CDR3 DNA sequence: TGTGCCAGCAGCGCCCCAGAGGGGAGGAATGAGCAGTTCTTC.